This T cell receptor beta chain was identified in a study of a mutant IDH1 vaccine in newly diagnosed glioma. In the study overall: Radiotherapy alone preceded vaccination by 4-6 weeks; alternatively, vaccination started with temozolomide cycles. Former treatment meant radiotherapy, temozolomide, or both; the majority had gotten both.

The CDR3 spans 12 residues. Per germline, CDR1 LNHNV and CDR2 YYDKDF (reference sequence). V was shortened by 4 bases and J by 4 bases, with 7 bases between the two germline ends. The sample's time point: week 35, safety follow-up. Mutant IDH1 20-mer peptide, at 300 ug, made up each vaccine dose, with topical imiquimod. Some clones are missing from TCRdb's copy, which holds only in-frame ones; the method was immunoSEQ multiplex PCR. This sample has 45,000 to 60,000 clones, with roughly 91% found just once. Details on this clone: Antigen: not known.

The genes are TRBV15 and TRBJ1-2, with a possible D match to TRBD1 (5 bases). This receptor was identified in a middle-aged woman with glioma. The source material was PBMCs, sampled from a glioma patient whose treatment included an IDH1 peptide vaccine. The CDR3, as DNA: TGTGCCACCAGCATCGACAGCTATGGCTACACCTTC. As protein: CATSIDSYGYTF.